These 25 T cell receptor beta chains came from one sample sequenced in a study of T-cell reconstitution after alpha-beta-depleted transplantation in children (dated by TCRdb to the mid-2010s). The sample's treatment or condition label is to be understood as: allogeneic hematopoietic cell transplantation with graft depleted of TCRalphabeta T cells and CD19 B cells. Libraries were built with PCR. The sequencing machine was an Illumina HiSeq 2500. TCR libraries were prepared with molecular barcoding, using unique molecular identifiers to normalize TCRbeta repertoire quantification. The raw public reads went through TCRdb reprocessing: fastp at Q25, MiXCR clone calling, in-frame beta chains kept. Each entry merges the rows of one CDR3 protein and shows their most common DNA and genes. Recorded for this sample are 700,000 to 850,000 distinct CDR3 sequences; 15% to 20% of them occurred a single time. The top ten clones comprise 5% of the sample.

The sample in question was PBMCs, mostly from graft donor cells, obtained 360 days after TCRalphabeta/CD19-depleted stem cell transplant. All receptors derive from a male patient younger than 18 who had a stem cell transplant for acute lymphoblastic leukemia, so the T cells may come from the graft donor.

This clonotype was counted a few times. The chain is built from TRBV4-1 and TRBJ2-7, with TRBD1 matching 8 bases. Germline loops: CDR1 MGHRA, CDR2 YSYEKL. The CDR3 has 14 amino acids. Trimming took 0 bases from V and 3 from J; bases not matched to a gene: 1. CDR3 bases: TGCGCCAGCAGCCAAGAGGACAGGGACTACGAGCAGTACTTC. As protein: CASSQEDRDYEQYF.

This clonotype has more than one count but fewer than ten. The chain carries TRBV11-3 and TRBJ2-5; D may be TRBD2 (6 bases). V shed 2 bases and J shed 7 bases, with 11 bases lying between them. The germline V gene encodes CDR1 SGHNT and CDR2 YENEEA. This CDR3 region has 13 residues. CDR3 bases: TGTGCCAGCAGCTTAACTAGCTTGGCGACCCAGTACTTC. Translating gives CASSLTSLATQYF.

This clonotype was counted a few times. The chain carries TRBV9 and TRBJ2-1, with TRBD1 as a possible D gene (5 bases). Trimming removed 3 bases at V and 7 bases at J, with 20 bases between. This CDR3 has 16 amino acids. From germline, CDR1 is SGDLS and CDR2 YYNGEE. CDR3 region: CASSGNRIFSVNEQFF. In DNA, the CDR3 is TGTGCCAGCAGCGGGAACAGGATATTCTCGGTGAATGAGCAGTTCTTC. The full variable domain, completed using reference TRBV9 and TRBJ2-1, is DSGVTQTPKHLITATGQRVTLRCSPRSGDLSVYWYQQSLDQGLQFLIQYYNGEERAKGNILERFSAQQFPDLHSELNLSSLELGDSALYFCASSGNRIFSVNEQFFGPGTRLTVL.

This clonotype occurred a few times. The chain joins TRBV12-3 or TRBV12-4 to TRBJ2-3, with 8 bases fitting TRBD2. J gave up 2 bases and V 4 bases, and 8 bases lay outside the gene matches. The CDR3 spans 16 residues. CDR3 nucleotides: TGTGCCAGCAGTTCTTTACTAGCGGAAAACACAGATACGCAGTATTTT. Translated: CASSSLLAENTDTQYF.

The chain uses TRBV6-4 and TRBJ2-1; TRBD1 is a possible D gene (5 bases). Germline CDR1 is MRHNA and CDR2 is SNTAGT. The CDR3 extends over 14 amino acids. The ends were cut back, 8 bases at V and 10 bases at J, with 21 bases in the middle. The CDR3 sequence is CASRTQGRAREQFF. The CDR3 nucleotides read TGTGCCAGCCGTACCCAAGGCAGGGCGAGGGAGCAGTTCTTC.

J is TRBJ2-5 and V is TRBV12-3 or TRBV12-4; 9 bases map to TRBD1. V gave up 6 bases and J gave up 3 bases; unmatched junction bases: 14. This CDR3 comprises 17 residues. DNA for the CDR3: TGTGCCAGCAGCCCCAGCCCGGGACAGGGATGGGAAGAGACCCAGTACTTC. The encoded protein is CASSPSPGQGWEETQYF.

This clonotype was detected ten times or more. This chain joins TRBV3-1 and TRBJ2-5; unclear D gene. Germline lookup yields CDR1 LGHDT and CDR2 YNNKEL (reference sequence). The length of the CDR3 is 12 residues. Trimming removed 7 bases at V and 4 bases at J, with 10 bases between. This CDR3 is CASTARAETQYF. CDR3 coding DNA: TGTGCCAGCACCGCTCGGGCAGAGACCCAGTACTTC.

This clonotype appeared many times. The rearrangement uses TRBV4-1 and TRBJ2-1; D is uncertain. The CDR3 runs to 15 residues. V was pared by 0 bases and J by 4 bases, with 10 bases between. Germline-derived CDR1 and CDR2 are MGHRA and YSYEKL. The CDR3 sequence is CASSQDRMPYNEQFF. CDR3 bases: TGCGCCAGCAGCCAAGATAGGATGCCTTACAATGAGCAGTTCTTC.

This clonotype was seen repeatedly, ten times or more. The V call is TRBV2, the J call TRBJ2-5, with D perhaps assigned TRBD1 or TRBD2 (5 bases each). There are 12 residues in the CDR3. Per the germline V gene, CDR1 is SNHLY and CDR2 is FYNNEI. Trimming cost V 8 bases and J 4 bases, with 11 bases left between them. CDR3 bases: TGTGCCAGCCACAGAGGGGCAGAGACCCAGTACTTC. This encodes CASHRGAETQYF.

The chain couples TRBV5-1 to TRBJ2-4; 14 positions agree with TRBD2. Germline values: CDR1 SGHRS, CDR2 YFSETQ. The CDR3 length is 18 residues. Trimming at V came to 2 bases and at J to 1 base, leaving 5 bases not matched to a gene. DNA of the CDR3: TGCGCCAGCAGCTTAGGGACTAGCGGGAGAAGGGCCAAAAACATTCAGTACTTC. Encoded protein: CASSLGTSGRRAKNIQYF.

In this sample, this clonotype turned up a few times. The chain employs TRBV29-1 and TRBJ2-7; 9 positions match TRBD1. Germline V gene data show CDR1 as SQVTM and CDR2 as ANQGSEA. The V and J ends lost 5 bases and 6 bases, in that order; junction bases with no gene match: 2. This CDR3 is 11 amino acids long. This chain's CDR3 is CSVQQGAEQYF. The CDR3 coding sequence is TGCAGCGTTCAACAGGGGGCCGAGCAGTACTTC.

The chain recombines TRBV4-2 with TRBJ2-7; 11 bases are a match to TRBD2. The trim removed 3 bases at V and 0 bases at J, leaving 4 bases unmatched. This CDR3 spans 16 amino acids. Germline values: CDR1 LGHNA, CDR2 YNFKEQ. CDR3 in amino acids: CASSQPLAGVSYEQYF. The DNA of the CDR3 is TGTGCCAGCAGCCAGCCACTAGCGGGAGTCTCCTACGAGCAGTACTTC.

A note on this clonotype: This may arise from a read error, as a much more abundant clone is one base away. This rearrangement joins TRBV4-1 to TRBJ1-1; 7 bases are shared with TRBD1. The CDR3 covers 12 residues. Germline CDR1 reads MGHRA; CDR2 reads YSYEKL. The CDR3 protein is CASSPTGAEAYF. The CDR3, as DNA: TGCGCCAGCAGTCCCACAGGGGCCGAAGCTTACTTT.

V is TRBV12-3 or TRBV12-4 and J is TRBJ2-1, with TRBD1 matching over 10 bases. V dropped 5 bases and J dropped 8; count of bases not matched to a gene: 9. This CDR3 contains 15 residues. The CDR3, as DNA: TGTGCCAGCAGTGAGCCCGGGACAGGGGAGGATGAGCAGTTCTTC. Translating it yields CASSEPGTGEDEQFF.

This chain uses TRBV6-5 with TRBJ2-4; D is uncertain. Germline loops: CDR1 MNHEY, CDR2 SVGAGI. The V end was cut by 2 bases, the J end by 4 bases, with 9 bases between. The CDR3 has 14 residues. CDR3 bases: TGTGCCAGCAGTTACGCAGGTCCTAAAAACATTCAGTACTTC. This gives the protein CASSYAGPKNIQYF.

This clonotype was seen once. This chain connects TRBV4-2 to TRBJ2-3; 12 bases match TRBD2. The CDR3 has 16 amino acids. V trimming: 4 bases; J trimming: 0 bases; junction bases outside the gene matches: 2. Per germline, CDR1 LGHNA and CDR2 YNFKEQ. CDR3 coding DNA: TGTGCCAGCAGCCGCGGACTAGCGGGAAGCACAGATACGCAGTATTTT. This translates into CASSRGLAGSTDTQYF.

In its sample, this clonotype was seen many times. This sequence joins TRBV7-6 and TRBJ2-2, with a tentative D call TRBD2 (5 bases). V was cut by 2 bases and J by 3 bases, with 13 bases left in between. CDR1 SGHVS and CDR2 FNYEAQ come from the germline V gene. The CDR3 sequence is 16 residues long. CDR3 nucleotides: TGTGCCAGCAGCTTAAACGTATTGCGGGACACCGGGGAGCTGTTTTTT. This sequence encodes CASSLNVLRDTGELFF.

This clonotype was counted at least ten times. The junction shows a germline mismatch at one end, possibly a read error. The chain carries TRBV5-1 and TRBJ2-1; D unclear. This CDR3 has 13 amino acids. Germline CDR1 is SGHRS and CDR2 is YFSETQ. For the CDR3, the DNA is TGTGCCAGCAGCTTAGACCTCTACAATGAGCAGTTCTTC. Translated: CASSLDLYNEQFF. Full variable domain (rest looked up from reference TRBV5-1 and TRBJ2-1): KAGVTQTPRYLIKTRGQQVTLSCSPISGHRSVSWYQQTPGQGLQFLFEYFSETQRNKGNFPGRFSGRQFSNSRSEMNVSTLELGDSALYLCASSLDLYNEQFFGPGTRLTVL.

V and J are TRBV27 and TRBJ2-2; 7 bases are a match to TRBD2. V was pared by 10 bases and J by 2 bases, with 7 bases of the junction left unmatched. Germline loops: CDR1 MNHEY, CDR2 SMNVEV (reference sequence). This CDR3 has 14 residues. The CDR3 sequence is CATAPGLNTGELFF. CDR3 DNA sequence: TGTGCCACTGCACCGGGACTAAACACCGGGGAGCTGTTTTTT.

V is TRBV18 and J is TRBJ2-7, with TRBD1 identical over 7 bases. The CDR3 is 17 residues long. The germline V gene encodes CDR1 KGHSH and CDR2 LQKENI. V trimming: 4 bases; J trimming: 1 base; junction bases outside the gene matches: 13. The CDR3 DNA follows: TGTGCCAGCTCACACAGCACGGGACAGAGTTTTTCCTACGAGCAGTACTTC. Translating it yields CASSHSTGQSFSYEQYF.

This clonotype was found a few times. V and J are TRBV5-1 and TRBJ2-2; no definite D call. CDR1 and CDR2 (germline): SGHRS, YFSETQ. The V gene lost 3 bases and the J gene lost 3 bases, with 12 bases spanning the gap. The CDR3 consists of 15 residues. CDR3 sequence reads: CASSSGRQDTGELFF. CDR3 nucleotide sequence: TGCGCCAGCAGCTCAGGACGGCAAGACACCGGGGAGCTGTTTTTT. The full variable domain, rest sourced from reference TRBV5-1 and TRBJ2-2, is KAGVTQTPRYLIKTRGQQVTLSCSPISGHRSVSWYQQTPGQGLQFLFEYFSETQRNKGNFPGRFSGRQFSNSRSEMNVSTLELGDSALYLCASSSGRQDTGELFFGEGSRLTVL.

This clonotype has a handful of counts. V usage is TRBV6-1 and J usage is TRBJ1-2, with a possible D match to TRBD1 (6 bases). This CDR3 has 13 residues. Looked up from germline, CDR1 is MNHNS and CDR2 is SASEGT. Trimming took 6 bases from V and 5 from J, leaving 13 bases between them. This CDR3 reads CASRTPGQYGYTF. Written as DNA, the CDR3 is TGTGCCAGCAGGACCCCCGGACAGTATGGCTACACCTTC.

V and J are TRBV12-3 or TRBV12-4 and TRBJ1-3, with D hard to call. With 3 bases removed from V and 2 bases from J, the gap between germline ends came to 5 bases. CDR3 length: 13 amino acids. The CDR3 DNA is TGTGCCAGCAGTTTTGGTCCTGGAAACACCATATATTTT. Its translation is CASSFGPGNTIYF.

The table lists this clonotype with a few counts. The rearrangement links TRBV6-5 to TRBJ1-4; D not certain. The CDR3 length is 17 residues. Trimming shortened V by 6 bases and J by 0 bases, and 17 bases separated the two germline ends. CDR1 is MNHEY and CDR2 is SVGAGI in the germline V gene. CDR3 sequence (DNA): TGTGCCAGCAGACGTCATCCCCGGGCTGCAACTAATGAAAAACTGTTTTTT. The encoded protein is CASRRHPRAATNEKLFF.

There are many counts of this clonotype. The V call is TRBV6-6, the J call TRBJ1-2; D gene ambiguous. There are 13 residues in the CDR3. CDR1 and CDR2 (germline): MNHNY, SVGAGI (reference sequence). Deletions cut 8 bases from V and 4 bases from J, with 14 bases between. In DNA form, the CDR3 reads TGTGCCAGCGTCAAGCCGGGGAGCTATGGCTACACCTTC. Its protein is CASVKPGSYGYTF.